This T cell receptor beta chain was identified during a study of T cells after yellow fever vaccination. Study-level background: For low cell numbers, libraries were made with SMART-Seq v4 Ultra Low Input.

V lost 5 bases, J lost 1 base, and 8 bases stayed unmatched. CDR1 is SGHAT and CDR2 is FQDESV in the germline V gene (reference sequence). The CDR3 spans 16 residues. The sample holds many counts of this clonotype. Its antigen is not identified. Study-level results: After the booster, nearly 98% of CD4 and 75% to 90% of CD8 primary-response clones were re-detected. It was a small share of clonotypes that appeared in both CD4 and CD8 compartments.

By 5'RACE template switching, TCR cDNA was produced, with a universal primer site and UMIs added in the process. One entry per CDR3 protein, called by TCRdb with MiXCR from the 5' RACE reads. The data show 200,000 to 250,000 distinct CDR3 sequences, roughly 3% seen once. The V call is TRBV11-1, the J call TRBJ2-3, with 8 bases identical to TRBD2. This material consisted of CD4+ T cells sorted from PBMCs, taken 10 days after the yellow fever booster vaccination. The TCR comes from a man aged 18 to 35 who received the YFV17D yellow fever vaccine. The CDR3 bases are TGTGCCAGCAGCCTTAGCGGGGCTTCTCGCACAGATACGCAGTATTTT. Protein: CASSLSGASRTDTQYF. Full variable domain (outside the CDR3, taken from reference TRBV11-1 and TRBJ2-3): EAEVAQSPRYKITEKSQAVAFWCDPISGHATLYWYRQILGQGPELLVQFQDESVVDDSQLPKDRFSAERLKGVDSTLKIQPAELGDSAMYLCASSLSGASRTDTQYFGPGTRLTVL.